Below are 8 T cell receptor beta chains sequenced from a single sample in a study of identical twins. TCRdb redid the calling of the 5' RACE reads with MiXCR, one entry per CDR3 protein. The data hold more than 350,000 distinct CDR3 sequences, with 8.5% to 10% observed a single time. Sequencing was performed on naive T cells sorted from blood. Source of these receptors: a woman aged 45-65 years in good health.

This rearrangement joins TRBV5-6 to TRBJ2-3; D remains unclear. CDR1 and CDR2 from the germline V gene are SGHDT and YYEEEE. V lost 2 bases, J lost 2 bases, and 12 bases lay in between. The CDR3 spans 15 residues. The CDR3 is CASSFRFRATDTQYF. The CDR3 DNA reads as TGTGCCAGCAGCTTCCGTTTTCGTGCCACAGATACGCAGTATTTT.

This chain connects TRBV7-9 to TRBJ2-3, with D perhaps assigned TRBD1 or TRBD2 (6 bases each). This CDR3 comprises 16 residues. Germline assignment: CDR1 SEHNR and CDR2 FQNEAQ (reference sequence). V was cut by 5 bases and J by 2 bases, with 17 bases left in between. This CDR3 is CASSERVGAVTDTQYF. CDR3 coding DNA: TGTGCCAGCAGCGAGCGGGTGGGGGCCGTCACAGATACGCAGTATTTT.

This chain uses TRBV18 with TRBJ2-7; D possibly corresponds to TRBD2 (6 bases). Germline CDR1 is KGHSH and CDR2 is LQKENI. The germline V and J ends were trimmed by 2 bases and 2 bases, with 13 bases remaining between them. This CDR3 spans 15 amino acids. The CDR3 loop reads CASSPGGGATYEQYF. The CDR3 DNA reads as TGTGCCAGCTCACCAGGCGGCGGGGCAACCTACGAGCAGTACTTC. Full variable domain (rest looked up from reference TRBV18 and TRBJ2-7): NAGVMQNPRHLVRRRGQEARLRCSPMKGHSHVYWYRQLPEEGLKFMVYLQKENIIDESGMPKERFSAEFPKEGPSILRIQQVVRGDSAAYFCASSPGGGATYEQYFGPGTRLTVT.

This clonotype was seen many times. This chain joins TRBV6-1 and TRBJ2-3; 13 nucleotides match TRBD2. Germline V lookup: CDR1 MNHNS, CDR2 SASEGT. After removal of 4 bases from V and 4 bases from J, the junction contained 2 bases not matched to a gene. This CDR3 has 15 residues. The CDR3 is CASSALAGGADTQYF. The DNA of the CDR3 is TGTGCCAGCAGTGCACTAGCGGGAGGGGCAGATACGCAGTATTTT.

The table lists this clonotype with many counts. V gene TRBV5-1 combines with J gene TRBJ1-4; TRBD1 might be the D (6 bases). The V gene's germline CDR1 is SGHRS and CDR2 YFSETQ. The CDR3 covers 14 residues. The V gene lost 0 bases and the J gene lost 11 bases, with 14 bases spanning the gap. The CDR3 DNA reads TGCGCCAGCAGCTTGGCGCCGGGGGCAGACAAACTGTTTTTT. Its protein product is CASSLAPGADKLFF.

This clonotype was counted only a few times. The chain has TRBV20-1 and TRBJ2-2, with 7 bases that match TRBD2. The CDR3 totals 13 residues. The J segment lost 1 base and the V segment lost 7 bases, leaving 3 bases of the junction unmatched. Germline V gene lookup returns CDR1 DFQATT and CDR2 SNEGSKA (reference sequence). The CDR3 sequence: CSGASGNTGELFF. CDR3 bases: TGCAGTGGGGCTAGCGGGAACACCGGGGAGCTGTTTTTT.

This clonotype was counted ten times or more. The chain is built from TRBV27 and TRBJ2-2, with 8 bases that match TRBD1. The CDR3 totals 15 residues. J lost 6 bases, V lost 2 bases, and 5 bases had no gene match. The V gene's germline CDR1 is MNHEY and CDR2 SMNVEV (reference sequence). The chain's CDR3 is CASSLAGGAPGELFF. The DNA for the CDR3 is TGTGCCAGCAGTTTAGCAGGGGGCGCCCCCGGGGAGCTGTTTTTT.

The rearrangement joins TRBV9 to TRBJ2-5, with unresolved D. The CDR3 spans 14 residues. Deletions cut 0 bases from V and 1 base from J, with 7 bases between. Germline lookup yields CDR1 SGDLS and CDR2 YYNGEE. DNA of the CDR3: TGTGCCAGCAGCGTAGGCGGCAGCCAAGAGACCCAGTACTTC. It encodes CASSVGGSQETQYF.